This TCR beta chain was identified during a study of T cell responses to AZD1222 COVID-19 vaccine. Points from the study as a whole: Unmutated regions of variants are reportedly targeted by nearly half of spike-specific TCRs. The study found Spike-specific TCR breadth and depth rose after two AZD1222 doses.

Germline assignment: CDR1 LNHDA and CDR2 SQIVND (reference sequence). Trimming removed 3 bases from V and 4 bases from J; junction bases left unmatched: 4. The CDR3 has 15 amino acids. This clone was detected once. Its antigen is as yet unknown. Clones were read by immunoSEQ multiplex PCR, and TCRdb kept only the in-frame ones, dropping some. Of tens of thousands of clones listed, 80% to 95% are singletons. Sequenced here: peripheral blood, sampled on day 0 of MenACWY control vaccination. This clonotype was sampled from an adult in good health. The chain combines TRBV19 with TRBJ2-2, with TRBD1 matching 8 bases. CDR3 loop: CASSIRQGSTGELFF. CDR3 DNA: TGTGCCAGTAGTATCAGACAGGGGAGCACCGGGGAGCTGTTTTTT.